The rows below give T cell receptor beta chains drawn from one sample of a study of T cell responses to AZD1222 COVID-19 vaccine. Using immunoSEQ multiplex PCR, the repertoire was profiled, and TCRdb retains in-frame clones only, with some absent. Found here are 120,000 to 150,000 clones, around 90% of them singletons; the top ten hold 4% to 6%. The sequencing used peripheral blood, collected on day 0 of AZD1222 vaccination. All receptors derive from an adult in good health. CDR3s include the opening cysteine and the closing phenylalanine or tryptophan. The D gene is left open where the match is weak. The listing skips clone size in some rows; elsewhere it reads once, few, many or a size class.

clone_size,j_call,v_call,d_call,cdr3_aa,cdr3_nt
NA,TRBJ2-2,TRBV4-1,NA,CASSPTPPGGPGELFF,TGCGCCAGCAGCCCGACCCCCCCCGGGGGACCCGGGGAGCTGTTTTTT
NA,TRBJ1-2,TRBV11-1,NA,CASSLNPTWPAGGYTF,TGTGCCAGCAGCTTAAATCCAACCTGGCCCGCGGGAGGCTACACCTTC
NA,TRBJ2-2,TRBV11-2,NA,CASSLVGQGETGELFF,TGTGCCAGCAGCTTAGTTGGCCAGGGAGAGACCGGGGAGCTGTTTTTT
NA,TRBJ2-3,TRBV28,NA,CASSSTQSTDTQYF,TGTGCCAGCAGTTCGACGCAGAGCACAGATACGCAGTATTTT
NA,TRBJ2-7,TRBV5-4,NA,CASSLGAGSSYEQYF,TGTGCCAGCAGCTTGGGGGCGGGTAGTTCCTACGAGCAGTACTTC
few,TRBJ2-5,TRBV11-2,NA,CASSLGGKQETQYF,TGTGCCAGCAGCTTAGGAGGGAAACAAGAGACCCAGTACTTC
NA,TRBJ2-5,TRBV7-9,TRBD2,CASSPPTSGGAGTQYF,TGTGCCAGCAGCCCACCGACTAGCGGGGGGGCAGGGACCCAGTACTTC
NA,TRBJ2-3,TRBV3-1/TRBV3-2,NA,CASSLRGATDTQYF,TGTGCCAGCAGCCTCAGGGGGGCAACAGATACGCAGTATTTT
NA,TRBJ1-4,TRBV29-1,NA,CSVQDTATNEKLFF,TGCAGCGTTCAGGACACTGCAACTAATGAAAAACTGTTTTTT
NA,TRBJ1-1,TRBV21-1,NA,CASSKAPRQVDTEAFF,TGTGCCAGCAGCAAAGCTCCCCGGCAGGTTGACACTGAAGCTTTCTTT
NA,TRBJ1-1,TRBV12-3/TRBV12-4,NA,CASRRDLGTEAFF,TGTGCCAGCAGAAGGGACTTGGGCACTGAAGCTTTCTTT
NA,TRBJ1-2,TRBV5-6,NA,CASSLFSFGGNYGYTF,TGTGCCAGCAGCTTGTTTTCTTTTGGGGGTAACTATGGCTACACCTTC
NA,TRBJ2-1,TRBV10-1,NA,CASSEVAGGTNEQFF,TGCGCCAGCAGTGAAGTGGCAGGGGGGACCAATGAGCAGTTCTTC
NA,TRBJ1-2,TRBV27,NA,CASSPRRTPGDGYTF,TGTGCCAGCAGTCCCCGACGGACCCCAGGAGATGGCTACACCTTC
NA,TRBJ1-2,TRBV7-3,NA,CASSSDKGRGYTF,TGTGCCAGCAGCTCCGACAAGGGACGGGGCTACACCTTC
NA,TRBJ1-1,TRBV7-9,NA,CASGIEGNTEAFF,TGTGCCAGCGGGATCGAAGGGAACACTGAAGCTTTCTTT
NA,TRBJ1-1,TRBV21-1,NA,CASSKVGGQMNTEAFF,TGTGCCAGCAGCAAAGTGGGAGGACAGATGAACACTGAAGCTTTCTTT
NA,TRBJ1-5,TRBV3-1/TRBV3-2,TRBD1,CASSQTGGVQPQHF,TGTGCCAGCAGCCAAACAGGGGGCGTTCAGCCCCAGCATTTT
NA,TRBJ1-2,TRBV18,TRBD1,CASSPPGQGLTPFYGYTF,TGTGCCAGCTCACCACCTGGACAGGGCCTGACTCCTTTCTATGGCTACACCTTC
NA,TRBJ1-5,TRBV5-5,NA,CASSFYPDNNQPQHF,TGTGCCAGCAGCTTTTACCCTGACAATAATCAGCCCCAGCATTTT
few,TRBJ2-5,TRBV18,NA,CASSRTSDFQETQYF,TGTGCCAGCTCACGAACTTCAGATTTCCAAGAGACCCAGTACTTC
NA,TRBJ1-4,TRBV15,NA,CATGPGAAREKLFF,TGTGCCACCGGCCCTGGGGCAGCACGGGAAAAACTGTTTTTT
NA,TRBJ2-2,TRBV4-3,NA,CASSQRNTGELFF,TGCGCCAGCAGCCAACGGAACACCGGGGAGCTGTTTTTT
once,TRBJ2-1,TRBV21-1,NA,CASSITSGRIYEQFF,TGTGCCAGCAGCATAACTAGCGGGAGGATCTATGAGCAGTTCTTC
NA,TRBJ2-7,TRBV9,NA,CASSVAGAGYEQYF,TGTGCCAGCAGCGTAGCAGGGGCGGGGTACGAGCAGTACTTC
NA,TRBJ1-2,TRBV7-8,TRBD1,CASSINSGTGGLF,TGTGCCAGCAGCATAAACTCCGGGACAGGGGGCTTGTTC
NA,TRBJ1-2,TRBV6-1,NA,CASSEWQGGGGGYTF,TGTGCCAGCAGTGAATGGCAGGGAGGGGGTGGAGGCTACACCTTC
NA,TRBJ1-1,TRBV11-2,NA,CASSLVMQGEAFF,TGTGCCAGCAGCTTAGTTATGCAGGGGGAAGCTTTCTTT
NA,TRBJ2-7,TRBV20-1,NA,CSAVGYEQYF,TGCAGTGCTGTCGGGTACGAGCAGTACTTC
NA,TRBJ2-5,TRBV14,NA,CASSQGSRWGFQETQYF,TGTGCCAGCAGCCAGGGTTCTAGGTGGGGATTCCAAGAGACCCAGTACTTC
NA,TRBJ1-2,TRBV7-9,NA,CASSLPPDSYYGYTF,TGTGCCAGCAGCTTGCCCCCTGACAGTTACTATGGCTACACCTTC
NA,TRBJ2-7,TRBV5-1,NA,CASSLAVGYEQYF,TGCGCCAGCAGCTTGGCCGTCGGGTACGAGCAGTACTTC
NA,TRBJ2-3,TRBV6-1,NA,CASSEARGTRYPTDTQYF,TGTGCCAGCAGTGAAGCGCGCGGGACACGATACCCCACAGATACGCAGTATTTT
NA,TRBJ1-4,TRBV9,NA,CASSVGQGNEKLFF,TGTGCCAGCAGCGTAGGTCAGGGTAATGAAAAACTGTTTTTT
NA,TRBJ1-4,TRBV5-5,NA,CASSSGSGRVNEKLFF,TGTGCCAGCAGCAGTGGGTCGGGGAGGGTTAATGAAAAACTGTTTTTT
NA,TRBJ2-3,TRBV7-2,NA,CASSEADTQYF,TGTGCCAGCAGCGAGGCGGATACGCAGTATTTT
NA,TRBJ1-1,TRBV21-1,NA,CASSPTPPAPRGEAFF,TGTGCCAGCAGCCCGACCCCCCCCGCACCGAGAGGTGAAGCTTTCTTT
NA,TRBJ2-2,TRBV5-1,TRBD1,CASSVEQGRAGELFF,TGCGCCAGCAGCGTAGAACAGGGGCGCGCCGGGGAGCTGTTTTTT
NA,TRBJ2-7,TRBV7-9,NA,CASSPPYGDGYEQYF,TGTGCCAGCAGCCCACCCTATGGGGACGGCTACGAGCAGTACTTC
NA,TRBJ1-4,TRBV4-2,TRBD1,CASSQVRGGTNEKLFF,TGTGCCAGCAGCCAAGTCAGGGGGGGAACTAATGAAAAACTGTTTTTT
NA,TRBJ1-2,TRBV5-6,NA,CASSFGARLDGYTF,TGTGCCAGCAGCTTTGGGGCCCGCCTGGACGGCTACACCTTC
NA,TRBJ2-1,TRBV24-1,NA,CATSDPQGGGSHEQFF,TGTGCCACCAGTGACCCTCAGGGGGGTGGTTCCCATGAGCAGTTCTTC
NA,TRBJ2-1,TRBV19,NA,CASSIGDFYPSSYNEQFF,TGTGCCAGTAGTATAGGCGACTTTTACCCGAGCTCCTACAATGAGCAGTTCTTC
once,TRBJ1-1,TRBV29-1,NA,CSPGGGTEAFF,TGCAGCCCCGGGGGTGGGACTGAAGCTTTCTTT
NA,TRBJ2-5,TRBV18,NA,CASSPLLKETQYF,TGTGCCAGCTCACCACTGCTAAAAGAGACCCAGTACTTC
NA,TRBJ1-5,TRBV19,NA,CASGMDQPQHF,TGTGCCAGTGGGATGGACCAGCCCCAGCATTTT
NA,TRBJ1-5,TRBV18,NA,CASSPQGQPQHF,TGTGCCAGCTCACCTCAAGGGCAGCCCCAGCATTTT
NA,TRBJ2-2,TRBV9,NA,CASSVEDPRTGELFF,TGTGCCAGCAGCGTAGAAGATCCCCGCACCGGGGAGCTGTTTTTT
NA,TRBJ2-4,TRBV11-2,NA,CASSLDGLEVFAKNIQYF,TGTGCCAGCAGCTTAGATGGGCTGGAAGTATTTGCCAAAAACATTCAGTACTTC
NA,TRBJ1-4,TRBV7-6,NA,CASKIRWGDGEKLFF,TGTGCCAGCAAAATTCGATGGGGGGACGGTGAAAAACTGTTTTTT
NA,TRBJ1-6,TRBV5-4,NA,CASSLFAGTYNSPLHF,TGTGCCAGCAGCTTGTTTGCGGGTACCTATAATTCACCCCTCCACTTT
once,TRBJ2-1,TRBV5-1,NA,CASSLIPGVYNEQFF,TGCGCCAGCAGCTTGATACCCGGGGTCTACAATGAGCAGTTCTTC